These 22 T cell receptor beta chains came from one sample sequenced in a study of CD8 T cells in Susac syndrome. An input of roughly 0.45 to 1 ug of RNA was subjected to reverse transcription using random hexamers. In TCRdb, the immunoSEQ multiplex PCR reads were re-called with MiXCR into one record per CDR3 protein. The sample has 100,000 or so distinct CDR3 sequences; around 92% are singletons. The sample was CD8+ T cells from PBMCs. These TCRs come from a human donor in good health.

J is TRBJ2-7 and V is TRBV7-6, with 13 bases aligning to TRBD2. There are 16 residues in the CDR3. J was trimmed by 6 bases and V by 4 bases; bases with no gene match: 9. CDR1 SGHVS and CDR2 FNYEAQ come from the germline V gene. The CDR3 nucleotides are TGTGCCAGCAGCTCAGGGACTAGCGGGACCAGCACCGAGCAGTACTTC. Protein product: CASSSGTSGTSTEQYF.

V gene TRBV18 combines with J gene TRBJ1-1; TRBD1 aligns across 7 bases. Germline lookup yields CDR1 KGHSH and CDR2 LQKENI. Unmatched junction bases numbered 11, after V lost 4 bases and J lost 0 bases. This CDR3 contains 17 residues. This CDR3 reads CASSLTSSGGLNTEAFF. For the CDR3, the DNA is TGTGCCAGCTCACTTACCAGTTCAGGGGGGTTGAACACTGAAGCTTTCTTT.

V usage is TRBV2 and J usage is TRBJ2-5; 10 bases fit TRBD2. The CDR3 totals 14 residues. Germline V gene lookup returns CDR1 SNHLY and CDR2 FYNNEI. V lost 5 bases and J lost 7; bases outside the gene matches: 7. The CDR3 loop is CASSSRTSGGTQYF. The CDR3 nucleotides read TGTGCCAGCAGTTCCCGGACTAGCGGCGGGACCCAGTACTTC.

J is TRBJ2-5 and V is TRBV7-9, with TRBD1 matching over 10 bases. The junction had 22 bases not matched to a gene; V was cut back by 8 bases and J by 4 bases. This CDR3 comprises 19 residues. The germline CDR1 and CDR2 sequences are SEHNR and FQNEAQ (reference sequence). The CDR3 loop reads CASGLIADPGQGLVETQYF. Written as DNA, the CDR3 is TGTGCCAGCGGATTGATCGCCGACCCGGGACAGGGGTTGGTAGAGACCCAGTACTTC.

The chain carries TRBV6-2 or TRBV6-3 and TRBJ2-1, with 10 nucleotides matching TRBD2. The V gene end was trimmed by 7 bases and the J gene end by 0 bases; junction bases not matched to a gene: 3. The CDR3 totals 15 residues. Per germline, CDR1 MNHEY and CDR2 SVGEGT. For the CDR3, the DNA is TGTGCCAGCACCTTAGCGGGGGGCTCCTACAATGAGCAGTTCTTC. Amino acid sequence: CASTLAGGSYNEQFF.

This clonotype was picked up a small number of times. This chain joins TRBV4-3 and TRBJ1-1, with no clear D. Germline V gene lookup returns CDR1 LGHNA and CDR2 YSLEER. The germline V and J ends were trimmed by 4 bases and 6 bases, with 18 bases remaining between them. The CDR3 is 15 amino acids. CDR3 in amino acids: CASSPDRGAGAEAFF. CDR3 nucleotides: TGCGCCAGCAGCCCGGACCGAGGCGCCGGGGCTGAAGCTTTCTTT.

This clonotype was seen only once. The chain recombines TRBV28 with TRBJ2-7; possible D gene TRBD2, 6 bases. V was trimmed by 8 bases and J by 3 bases, leaving 20 bases between them. Per the germline V gene, CDR1 is MDHEN and CDR2 is SYDVKM. The CDR3 runs to 15 residues. CDR3 amino acids: CASEGVGGRNYEQYF. The CDR3 region has the DNA TGTGCCAGCGAAGGGGTCGGGGGAAGGAACTACGAGCAGTACTTC.

The chain links TRBV5-1 to TRBJ2-5; weak D call: TRBD2 (6 bases). Trimming took off 0 bases at V and 1 base at J, with 7 bases between the two ends. The germline CDR1 and CDR2 sequences are SGHRS and YFSETQ. CDR3 length: 14 amino acids. The CDR3 reads CASSLGDSQETQYF. CDR3 sequence (DNA): TGCGCCAGCAGCTTGGGGGACTCCCAAGAGACCCAGTACTTC.

The V call is TRBV7-9, the J call TRBJ1-2; 9 bases are a match to TRBD1. The V segment lost 5 bases and the J segment 6 bases; nucleotides outside the gene matches: 13. CDR1 and CDR2 (germline): SEHNR, FQNEAQ (reference sequence). CDR3 size: 16 residues. In DNA, the CDR3 is TGTGCCAGCAGCCTTGCACCGGGACAGGGTGTTCATGGCTACACCTTC. The encoded protein is CASSLAPGQGVHGYTF.

The CDR3 DNA sequence: TGTGCCAGTAGCAAGCCGTGGGCTAGCGGACAAGAGACCCAGTACTTC. Its translation: CASSKPWASGQETQYF. This sequence joins TRBV19 and TRBJ2-5; 7 bases align to TRBD2. CDR1 is LNHDA and CDR2 is SQIVND in the germline V gene (reference sequence). Trimming took 6 bases from V and 2 from J; bases not matched to a gene: 12. This CDR3 contains 16 residues.

The V gene is TRBV4-3, the J gene TRBJ1-6; D gene ambiguous. Germline V gene sequence: CDR1 LGHNA, CDR2 YSLEER. The CDR3 sequence is 16 residues long. V lost 0 bases, J lost 7 bases, and 13 bases lay in between. The CDR3 DNA reads as TGCGCCAGCAGCCAAGATCCAGGTCGGAGGAATTCACCCCTCCACTTT. Amino acids: CASSQDPGRRNSPLHF.

CDR3 in amino acids: CSARLDPSYEQYF. The DNA for the CDR3 is TGCAGTGCTAGACTCGACCCGAGTTACGAGCAGTACTTC. The rearrangement joins TRBV20-1 to TRBJ2-7; D gene ambiguous. From germline, CDR1 is DFQATT and CDR2 SNEGSKA (reference sequence). Trimming took 2 bases from V and 4 from J, leaving 12 bases between them. The CDR3 runs to 13 residues.

This chain links TRBV4-3 with TRBJ1-2; D is uncertain. The CDR3 sequence is 14 residues long. Germline CDR1 reads LGHNA; CDR2 reads YSLEER. With 1 base removed from V and 5 bases from J, the gap between germline ends came to 11 bases. Here the CDR3 DNA reads TGCGCCAGCAGCCAAGGGGCCCAGTTGTATGGCTACACCTTC. Residues: CASSQGAQLYGYTF.

The chain couples TRBV6-5 to TRBJ2-7, with D perhaps matching TRBD2 (5 bases). From germline, CDR1 is MNHEY and CDR2 SVGAGI. This CDR3 has 11 residues. Trimming left V 5 bases short and J 10 bases short, with 12 bases between. The CDR3 DNA reads TGTGCCAGCAGTCAAACCGGGGAACAGTACTTC. Protein: CASSQTGEQYF.

This clonotype was found once. The chain joins TRBV12-3 or TRBV12-4 to TRBJ2-2; 7 bases agree with TRBD2. Trimming at V came to 6 bases and at J to 2 bases, leaving 9 bases not matched to a gene. This CDR3 comprises 16 residues. Here the CDR3 reads CASRPQRGLNTGELFF. In DNA form, the CDR3 reads TGTGCCAGCAGACCCCAGCGGGGCCTAAACACCGGGGAGCTGTTTTTT.

The chain employs TRBV7-9 and TRBJ1-6; 7 nucleotides align to TRBD1. Germline V gene sequence: CDR1 SEHNR, CDR2 FQNEAQ (reference sequence). The CDR3 is 14 amino acids. J gave up 8 bases and V 5 bases, and 6 bases lay outside the gene matches. The CDR3 nucleotides read TGTGCCAGCAGCGGGGCTACAGGGGATTCACCCCTCCACTTT. Protein product: CASSGATGDSPLHF.

The chain links TRBV28 to TRBJ2-7; D unclear. V was trimmed by 2 bases and J by 8 bases, leaving 7 bases between them. Looked up from germline, CDR1 is MDHEN and CDR2 is SYDVKM. There are 11 residues in the CDR3. The CDR3 DNA follows: TGTGCCAGCAGTTTAAAGTATCAGCAGTACTTC. Encoded protein: CASSLKYQQYF.

This clonotype was detected only once. V and J are TRBV20-1 and TRBJ1-2; D is perhaps TRBD1 (5 bases). Germline CDR1 DFQATT, CDR2 SNEGSKA (reference sequence). There are 12 residues in the CDR3. Trimming left V 3 bases short and J 5 bases short, with 10 bases between. CDR3 residues: CSASRGAYGYTF. The CDR3 bases are TGCAGTGCTAGCCGCGGGGCTTATGGCTACACCTTC.

This chain links TRBV27 with TRBJ2-1; 16 nucleotides match TRBD2. J gave up 8 bases and V 5 bases, and 3 bases lay outside the gene matches. There are 15 residues in the CDR3. Germline-derived CDR1 and CDR2 are MNHEY and SMNVEV (reference sequence). The CDR3 DNA is TGTGCCAGCAGTCTGGGACTAGCGGGAGGGGATGAGCAGTTCTTC. Translating it yields CASSLGLAGGDEQFF.

The V gene is TRBV4-2, the J gene TRBJ1-5; D is unclear. The length of the CDR3 is 16 residues. CDR1 and CDR2 from the germline V gene are LGHNA and YNFKEQ. V was shortened by 4 bases and J by 3 bases, with 16 bases between the two germline ends. DNA of the CDR3: TGTGCCAGCAGCCCCGCAGCACGGGAATACAATCAGCCCCAGCATTTT. As protein: CASSPAAREYNQPQHF.

CDR3 in DNA: TGCGCCAGCAGCTTGCCAGAGAGCTCCTACGAGCAGTACTTC. This translates into CASSLPESSYEQYF. The rearrangement joins TRBV5-1 to TRBJ2-7; D unresolved. The CDR3 has 14 residues. CDR1 is SGHRS and CDR2 is YFSETQ in the germline V gene. With 1 base removed from V and 0 bases from J, the gap between germline ends came to 8 bases.

This chain joins TRBV3-1 and TRBJ2-7, with D perhaps matching TRBD2 (7 bases). CDR3 length: 15 residues. Germline V lookup: CDR1 LGHDT, CDR2 YNNKEL (reference sequence). Trimming cost V 1 base and J 7 bases, with 17 bases left between them. In DNA form, the CDR3 reads TGTGCCAGCAGCCAAGTACAGGGTGGGAGGGAAGAGCAGTACTTC. It codes for CASSQVQGGREEQYF.